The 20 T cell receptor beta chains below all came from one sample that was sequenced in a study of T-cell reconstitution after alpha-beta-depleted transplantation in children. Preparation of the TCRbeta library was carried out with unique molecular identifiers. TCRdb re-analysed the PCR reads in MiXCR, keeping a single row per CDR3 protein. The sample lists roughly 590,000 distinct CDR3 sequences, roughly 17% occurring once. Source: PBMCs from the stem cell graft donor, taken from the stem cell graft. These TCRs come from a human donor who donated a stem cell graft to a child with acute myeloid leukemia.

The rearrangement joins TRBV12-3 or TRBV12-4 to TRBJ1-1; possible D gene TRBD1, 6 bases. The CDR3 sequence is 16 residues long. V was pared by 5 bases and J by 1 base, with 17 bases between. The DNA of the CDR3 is TGTGCCAGCAGTCCCAGGGGACCTCTCCAGAACACTGAAGCTTTCTTT. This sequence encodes CASSPRGPLQNTEAFF.

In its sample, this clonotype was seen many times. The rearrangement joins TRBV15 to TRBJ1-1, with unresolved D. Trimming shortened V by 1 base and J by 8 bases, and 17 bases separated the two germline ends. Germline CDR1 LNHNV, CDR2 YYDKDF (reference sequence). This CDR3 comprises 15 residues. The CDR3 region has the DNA TGTGCCACCAGCAGAGGAGGCACACCTAGTGGGGAAGCTTTCTTT. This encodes CATSRGGTPSGEAFF.

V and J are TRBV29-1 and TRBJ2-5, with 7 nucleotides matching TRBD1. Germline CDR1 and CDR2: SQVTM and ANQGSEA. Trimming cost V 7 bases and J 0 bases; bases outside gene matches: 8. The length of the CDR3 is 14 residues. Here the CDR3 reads CSAVTGSDQETQYF. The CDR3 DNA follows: TGCAGCGCCGTGACAGGGTCTGACCAAGAGACCCAGTACTTC.

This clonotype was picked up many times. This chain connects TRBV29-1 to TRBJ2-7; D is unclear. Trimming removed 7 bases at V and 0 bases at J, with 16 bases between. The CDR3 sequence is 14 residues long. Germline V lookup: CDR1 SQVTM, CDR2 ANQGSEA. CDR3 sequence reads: CSALSARSSYEQYF. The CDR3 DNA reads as TGCAGCGCCCTTTCAGCGCGGAGCTCCTACGAGCAGTACTTC.

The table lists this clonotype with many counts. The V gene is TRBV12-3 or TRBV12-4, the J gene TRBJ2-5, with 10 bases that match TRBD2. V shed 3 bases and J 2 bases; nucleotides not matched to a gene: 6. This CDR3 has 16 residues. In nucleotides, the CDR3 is TGTGCCAGCAGTTTCCTGGCTAGCGGGGGACAAGAGACCCAGTACTTC. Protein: CASSFLASGGQETQYF.

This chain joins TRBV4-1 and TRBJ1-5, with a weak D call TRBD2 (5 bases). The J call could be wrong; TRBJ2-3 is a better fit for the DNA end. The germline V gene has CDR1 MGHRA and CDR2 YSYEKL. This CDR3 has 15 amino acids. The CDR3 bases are TGCGCCAGCAGCCAAGCTTCGGGAAGCAATCAGCCCCAGTATTTT. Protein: CASSQASGSNQPQYF.

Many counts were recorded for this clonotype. In DNA form, the CDR3 reads TGTGCCAGCAGTCCATCAACGGTAGGACGGGAGCAGTTCTTC. As protein: CASSPSTVGREQFF. This chain joins TRBV25-1 and TRBJ2-1, with D uncertain. Trimming removed 5 bases from V and 10 bases from J, with 18 bases in between. The germline V gene has CDR1 MGHDK and CDR2 SYGVNS. The CDR3 spans 14 residues.

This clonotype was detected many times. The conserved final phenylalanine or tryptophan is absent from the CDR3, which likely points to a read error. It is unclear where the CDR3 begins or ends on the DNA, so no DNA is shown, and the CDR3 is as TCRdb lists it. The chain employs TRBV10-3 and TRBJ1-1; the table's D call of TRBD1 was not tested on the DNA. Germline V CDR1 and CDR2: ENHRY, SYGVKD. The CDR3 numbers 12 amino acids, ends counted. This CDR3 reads CAISEGQGPGVV.

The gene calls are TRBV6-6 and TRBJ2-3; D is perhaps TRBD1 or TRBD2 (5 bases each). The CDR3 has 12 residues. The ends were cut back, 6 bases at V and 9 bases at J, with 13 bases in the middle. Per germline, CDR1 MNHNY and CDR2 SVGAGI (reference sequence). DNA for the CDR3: TGTGCCAGCAGACTCAATCGGGACACGCAGTATTTT. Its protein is CASRLNRDTQYF.

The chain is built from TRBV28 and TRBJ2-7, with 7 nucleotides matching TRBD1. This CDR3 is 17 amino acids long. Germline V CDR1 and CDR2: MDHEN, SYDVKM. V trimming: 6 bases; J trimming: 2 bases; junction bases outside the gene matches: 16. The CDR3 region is CASSPGIGQVIPYEQYF. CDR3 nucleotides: TGTGCCAGCAGCCCCGGGATCGGACAGGTTATCCCCTACGAGCAGTACTTC. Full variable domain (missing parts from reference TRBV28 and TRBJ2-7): DVKVTQSSRYLVKRTGEKVFLECVQDMDHENMFWYRQDPGLGLRLIYFSYDVKMKEKGDIPEGYSVSREKKERFSLILESASTNQTSMYLCASSPGIGQVIPYEQYFGPGTRLTVT.

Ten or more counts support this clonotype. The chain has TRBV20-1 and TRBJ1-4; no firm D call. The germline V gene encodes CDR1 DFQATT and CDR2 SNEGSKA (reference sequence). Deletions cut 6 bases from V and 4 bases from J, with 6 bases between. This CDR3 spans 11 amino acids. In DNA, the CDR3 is TGCAGTGCGCCGCTTAATGAAAAACTGTTTTTT. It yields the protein CSAPLNEKLFF.

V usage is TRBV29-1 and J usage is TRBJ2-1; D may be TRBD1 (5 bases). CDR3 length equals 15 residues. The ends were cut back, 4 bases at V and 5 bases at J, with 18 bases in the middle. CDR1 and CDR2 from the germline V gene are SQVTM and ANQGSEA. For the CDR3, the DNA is TGCAGCGTTGGGGTCCCGGCAGGGCGCAACAATGAGCAGTTCTTC. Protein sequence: CSVGVPAGRNNEQFF.

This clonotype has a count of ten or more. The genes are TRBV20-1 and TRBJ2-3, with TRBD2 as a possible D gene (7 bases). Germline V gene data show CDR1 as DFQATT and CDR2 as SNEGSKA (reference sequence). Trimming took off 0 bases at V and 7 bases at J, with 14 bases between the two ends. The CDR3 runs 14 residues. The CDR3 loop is CSAREIGGPYTQYF. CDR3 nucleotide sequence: TGCAGTGCTAGAGAGATCGGGGGGCCGTATACGCAGTATTTT.

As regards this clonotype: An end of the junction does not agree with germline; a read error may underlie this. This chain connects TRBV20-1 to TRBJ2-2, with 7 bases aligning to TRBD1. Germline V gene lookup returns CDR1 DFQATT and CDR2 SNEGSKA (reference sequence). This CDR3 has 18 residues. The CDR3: CSARDIGTGVGDTGDLFF. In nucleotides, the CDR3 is TGCAGTGCTAGAGATATAGGAACAGGGGTCGGGGACACCGGGGATCTGTTTTTT.

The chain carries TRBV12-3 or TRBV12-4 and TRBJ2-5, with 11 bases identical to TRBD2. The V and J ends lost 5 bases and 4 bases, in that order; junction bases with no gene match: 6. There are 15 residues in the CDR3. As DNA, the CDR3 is TGTGCCAGCAGTACGGCTAGCGGGGGGTCAGAGACCCAGTACTTC. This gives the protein CASSTASGGSETQYF.

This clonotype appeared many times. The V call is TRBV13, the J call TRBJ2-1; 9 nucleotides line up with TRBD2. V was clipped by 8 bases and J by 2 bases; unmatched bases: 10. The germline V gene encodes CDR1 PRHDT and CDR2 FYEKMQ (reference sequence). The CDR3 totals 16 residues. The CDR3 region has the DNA TGTGCCAGCGGCGAGTCGATAGCGGGGGCCTACAATGAGCAGTTCTTC. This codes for CASGESIAGAYNEQFF.

CDR3 nucleotides: TGTGCCATCAGCTCAGACAGGGAAGGCACAGATACGCAGTATTTT. This translates into CAISSDREGTDTQYF. The rearrangement uses TRBV10-3 and TRBJ2-3, with 7 bases identical to TRBD1. CDR1 is ENHRY and CDR2 is SYGVKD in the germline V gene. This CDR3 spans 15 amino acids. V was clipped by 6 bases and J by 1 base; unmatched bases: 7.

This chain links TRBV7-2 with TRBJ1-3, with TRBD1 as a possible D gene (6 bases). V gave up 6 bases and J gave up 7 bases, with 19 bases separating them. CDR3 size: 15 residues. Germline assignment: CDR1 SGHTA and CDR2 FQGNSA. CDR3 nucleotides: TGTGCCAGCAGAACCGGGGGCGCCGGGTGGAACACCATATATTTT. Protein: CASRTGGAGWNTIYF.

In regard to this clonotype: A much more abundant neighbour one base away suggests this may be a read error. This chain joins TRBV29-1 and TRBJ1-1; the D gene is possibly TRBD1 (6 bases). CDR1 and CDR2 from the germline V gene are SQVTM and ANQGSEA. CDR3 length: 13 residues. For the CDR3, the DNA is TGCAGCGCTCGACAGGTTCTAAACACTCAAGCTTTCTTT. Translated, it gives CSARQVLNTQAFF. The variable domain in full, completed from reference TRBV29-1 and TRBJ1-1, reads SAVISQKPSRDICQRGTSLTIQCQVDSQVTMMFWYRQQPGQSLTLIATANQGSEATYESGFVIDKFPISRPNLTFSTLTVSNMSPEDSSIYLCSARQVLNTQAFFGQGTRLTVV.

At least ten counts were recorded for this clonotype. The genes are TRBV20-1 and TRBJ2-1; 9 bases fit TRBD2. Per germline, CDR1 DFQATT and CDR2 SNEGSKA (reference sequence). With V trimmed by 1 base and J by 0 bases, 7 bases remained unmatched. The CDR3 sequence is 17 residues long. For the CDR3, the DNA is TGCAGTGCTAGAGTTAGCGGGGGCCCAAGCTCCTACAATGAGCAGTTCTTC. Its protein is CSARVSGGPSSYNEQFF.